This T cell receptor (beta chain) is from a study of OX40 agonist ivuxolimab in advanced cancers. Findings and limits, study-wide: Those patients achieving a partial response at 0.1-3.0 mg/kg showed among the lowest clonal expansion.

Concerning this clone: What it binds is not known.

The ends were cut back, 0 bases at V and 4 bases at J, with 16 bases in the middle. The germline CDR1 and CDR2 sequences are LGHNA and YNFKEQ. The CDR3 has 18 residues. Clones were sequenced by immunoSEQ multiplex PCR, and TCRdb holds only the in-frame ones, with some missing. The table records approximately 69,000 clones, approximately 80% of them present only once. This clonotype was obtained from an adult with an advanced solid tumor such as melanoma, head and neck, liver or kidney cancer. The source was CD4+ or CD8+ T cells sorted from blood, collected in a trial of the OX40 agonist ivuxolimab. The chain links TRBV4-2 to TRBJ2-6; D not resolved. In DNA form, the CDR3 reads TGTGCCAGCAGCCAAGAGGAGTATACGGGTTACGGGGCCAACGTCCTGACTTTC. It is translated as CASSQEEYTGYGANVLTF.